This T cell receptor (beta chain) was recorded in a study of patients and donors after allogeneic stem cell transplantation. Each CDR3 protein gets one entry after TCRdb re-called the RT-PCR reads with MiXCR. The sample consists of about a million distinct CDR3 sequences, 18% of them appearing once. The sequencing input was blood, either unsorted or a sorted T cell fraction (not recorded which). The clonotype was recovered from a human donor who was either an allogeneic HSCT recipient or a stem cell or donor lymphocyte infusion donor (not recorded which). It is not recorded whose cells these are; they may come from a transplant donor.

Here the CDR3 DNA reads TGTGCCAGCAGCTTTGGACAGCTTTATGAGCAGTTCTTC. This encodes CASSFGQLYEQFF. The rearrangement uses TRBV7-2 and TRBJ2-1; possible D gene TRBD1, 6 bases. Germline V gives CDR1 SGHTA, CDR2 FQGNSA. The CDR3 has 13 amino acids. Trimming pared 3 bases from V and 8 bases from J, leaving 11 bases between.